These 5 T cell receptor beta chains came from one sample sequenced in a study of blood T cell repertoires in COVID-19. The protocol was immunoSEQ multiplex PCR, while the TCRdb copy is restricted to in-frame clones and leaves out a portion. Of about 100,000 clones listed, more than 85% were seen once; the top ten hold approximately 7.3%. The sample taken for sequencing was peripheral blood. These receptors all stem from a man aged 30 to 39 in a cohort sampled during active COVID-19.

Here the CDR3 DNA reads TGTGCCAGCAGCTTTAGCGGGGGTGCACAAGAGACCCAGTACTTC. It specifies CASSFSGGAQETQYF. This chain links TRBV11-2 with TRBJ2-5; 9 bases align to TRBD2. The germline V gene has CDR1 SGHAT and CDR2 FQNNGV. The V gene end was trimmed by 3 bases and the J gene end by 2 bases; junction bases not matched to a gene: 4. The CDR3 has 15 residues.

The gene calls are TRBV3-1 (or the pseudogene TRBV3-2) and TRBJ1-3, with D possibly matching TRBD1 (6 bases). Germline CDR1 reads LGHDT; CDR2 reads YNNKEL (reference sequence). The CDR3 has 15 amino acids. The V and J ends lost 0 bases and 7 bases respectively, with 13 bases between them. Here the CDR3 reads CASSQEWGQGNTIYF. Here the CDR3 DNA reads TGTGCCAGCAGCCAAGAGTGGGGGCAGGGGAACACCATATATTTT.

The chain is built from TRBV5-8 and TRBJ2-1; D ambiguous. Trimming removed 0 bases from V and 0 bases from J, with 10 bases in between. The germline CDR1 and CDR2 sequences are SGHTS and YDEGEE. CDR3 length: 16 amino acids. The CDR3 spells CASSLATQYSYNEQFF. The CDR3, as DNA: TGTGCCAGCAGCTTGGCCACACAGTACTCCTACAATGAGCAGTTCTTC.

This chain joins TRBV3-1 (or the pseudogene TRBV3-2) and TRBJ1-2; D ambiguous. In germline, CDR1 is LGHDT, CDR2 YNNKEL (reference sequence). V was cut by 0 bases and J by 8 bases, with 31 bases left in between. The CDR3 has 20 amino acids. CDR3 region: CASSQDRMTMSVPSYGGYTF. The CDR3 DNA reads as TGTGCCAGCAGCCAAGATCGTATGACAATGTCAGTGCCGTCGTATGGCGGCTACACCTTC.

This rearrangement joins TRBV5-4 to TRBJ2-5, with D perhaps matching TRBD2 (6 bases). CDR3 size: 15 residues. V gave up 1 base and J gave up 0 bases, with 10 bases separating them. CDR1 is SGHNT and CDR2 is YYREEE in the germline V gene (reference sequence). CDR3 DNA sequence: TGTGCCAGCAGCTTGAAGAGCGGGTACCAAGAGACCCAGTACTTC. Residues: CASSLKSGYQETQYF.